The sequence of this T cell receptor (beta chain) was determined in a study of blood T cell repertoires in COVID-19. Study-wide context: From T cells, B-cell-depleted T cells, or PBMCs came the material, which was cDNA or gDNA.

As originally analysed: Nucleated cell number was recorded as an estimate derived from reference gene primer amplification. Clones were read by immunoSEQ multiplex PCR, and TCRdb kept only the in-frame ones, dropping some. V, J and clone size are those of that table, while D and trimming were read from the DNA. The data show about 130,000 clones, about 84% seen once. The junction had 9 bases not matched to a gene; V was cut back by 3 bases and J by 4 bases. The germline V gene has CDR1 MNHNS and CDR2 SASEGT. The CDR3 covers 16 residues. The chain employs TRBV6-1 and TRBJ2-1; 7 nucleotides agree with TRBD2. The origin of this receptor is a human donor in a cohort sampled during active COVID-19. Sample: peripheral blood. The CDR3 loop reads CASSDPRRELYNEQFF. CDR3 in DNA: TGTGCCAGCAGTGACCCGCGGCGGGAGCTTTACAATGAGCAGTTCTTC.